Given below is one TCR beta chain in context. The data belong to a study of T-cell reconstitution after alpha-beta-depleted transplantation in children. Trimming cost V 6 bases and J 3 bases, with 15 bases left between them. Looked up from germline, CDR1 is DFQATT and CDR2 is SNEGSKA (reference sequence). This CDR3 spans 13 amino acids. Unique molecular identifiers were incorporated into the prepared TCRbeta library. TCRdb reanalysed the PCR reads using MiXCR and keeps one entry per CDR3 protein. The sample consists of hundreds of thousands of distinct CDR3 sequences, about 17% of them appearing once.

The sequence came from a human donor who donated a stem cell graft to a child with acute lymphoblastic leukemia. Sample: PBMCs from the stem cell graft donor, taken from the stem cell graft. The chain has TRBV20-1 and TRBJ2-7; TRBD2 is a possible D gene (6 bases). In DNA, the CDR3 is TGCAGTGCAACCGGGACGGGACTCTACGAGCAGTACTTC. Its translation: CSATGTGLYEQYF.